These 8 T cell receptor beta chains originate from one sample sequenced in a study of cytomegalovirus exposure and HLA in healthy donors. The PCR contained 60 Vbeta and 13 Jbeta primers. Sequenced by immunoSEQ multiplex PCR; TCRdb stores in-frame clones only, minus some. The data contain about 150,000 clones, about four fifths of them singletons. Sequenced: PBMCs. All receptors derive from a man aged 50 or older in good health and CMV-seropositive.

In DNA, the CDR3 is TGTGCCAGCAGCCCTCGACTAGCGGGGAGGAGCTCCTACAATGAGCAGTTCTTC. Translated: CASSPRLAGRSSYNEQFF. The rearrangement joins TRBV9 to TRBJ2-1; 11 bases line up with TRBD2. From germline, CDR1 is SGDLS and CDR2 YYNGEE. Losses at the gene ends were 4 bases for V and 0 bases for J; bases not matched to a gene: 9. The CDR3 is made up of 18 amino acids. Combining the CDR3 with reference TRBV9 and TRBJ2-1 gives the whole variable domain DSGVTQTPKHLITATGQRVTLRCSPRSGDLSVYWYQQSLDQGLQFLIQYYNGEERAKGNILERFSAQQFPDLHSELNLSSLELGDSALYFCASSPRLAGRSSYNEQFFGPGTRLTVL.

The DNA for the CDR3 is TGTGCGACGACGGACAATGGAGGCAATCAGCCCCAGCATTTT. This translates into CATTDNGGNQPQHF. This chain joins TRBV10-3 and TRBJ1-5, with D perhaps matching TRBD1 (5 bases). Germline CDR1 ENHRY, CDR2 SYGVKD. The CDR3 contains 14 residues.

The chain uses TRBV14 and TRBJ2-7, with 7 bases aligning to TRBD2. With 0 bases clipped from V and 1 base from J, the junction kept 15 bases outside the gene matches. There are 19 residues in the CDR3. Germline V gives CDR1 SGHDN, CDR2 FVKESK. CDR3 bases: TGTGCCAGCAGCCAAGATTGGGCGGGGTCGGGGGGTTTTTCCTACGAGCAGTACTTC. This sequence encodes CASSQDWAGSGGFSYEQYF.

The CDR3 region is CASSGQQYGYTF. As DNA, the CDR3 is TGCGCCAGCAGCGGACAACAGTATGGCTACACCTTC. The chain joins TRBV5-1 to TRBJ1-2; weak D call: TRBD1 (5 bases). Looked up from germline, CDR1 is SGHRS and CDR2 is YFSETQ. The CDR3 totals 12 residues. V was cut by 4 bases and J by 5 bases, with 9 bases left in between. Full variable domain (rest looked up from reference TRBV5-1 and TRBJ1-2): KAGVTQTPRYLIKTRGQQVTLSCSPISGHRSVSWYQQTPGQGLQFLFEYFSETQRNKGNFPGRFSGRQFSNSRSEMNVSTLELGDSALYLCASSGQQYGYTFGSGTRLTVV.

The rearrangement links TRBV7-8 to TRBJ1-2; D gene uncertain. This CDR3 comprises 12 residues. V shed 5 bases and J shed 6 bases, with 10 bases lying between them. Germline assignment: CDR1 SGHVS and CDR2 FQNEAQ. Written as DNA, the CDR3 is TGTGCCAGCAGCCTATGGGGAGATGGCTACACCTTC. Protein product: CASSLWGDGYTF.

This chain joins TRBV19 and TRBJ2-3, with D perhaps TRBD1 (7 bases). CDR1 and CDR2 from the germline V gene are LNHDA and SQIVND (reference sequence). The CDR3 covers 14 residues. Trimming left V 3 bases short and J 5 bases short, with 12 bases between. CDR3 in DNA: TGTGCCAGTAGTATGATCCAGGGGGGAGATACGCAGTATTTT. Encoded protein: CASSMIQGGDTQYF. The full variable domain, completed using reference TRBV19 and TRBJ2-3, is DGGITQSPKYLFRKEGQNVTLSCEQNLNHDAMYWYRQDPGQGLRLIYYSQIVNDFQKGDIAEGYSVSREKKESFPLTVTSAQKNPTAFYLCASSMIQGGDTQYFGPGTRLTVL.

The chain carries TRBV5-1 and TRBJ2-1; 8 positions match TRBD2. The CDR3 totals 15 residues. V lost 7 bases and J lost 6; bases outside the gene matches: 12. CDR1 is SGHRS, CDR2 YFSETQ, per germline. As DNA, the CDR3 is TGCGCCAGCGTAGTAAAACCTGGACTAGCCAATGAGCAGTTCTTC. Protein product: CASVVKPGLANEQFF.

V and J are TRBV6-1 and TRBJ2-1; 8 bases line up with TRBD1. The CDR3 covers 17 residues. Germline lookup yields CDR1 MNHNS and CDR2 SASEGT. J was trimmed by 8 bases and V by 1 base; bases with no gene match: 13. In DNA, the CDR3 is TGTGCCAGCAGTGAAGGACAGGGGAGCGGAATAGGGCATGAGCAGTTCTTC. Its translation is CASSEGQGSGIGHEQFF.